This entry is about one T cell receptor beta chain. This clone was seen once. What this receptor recognizes is not known. Base qualities are not provided; no much larger clone lies one nucleotide away. CDR1 and CDR2 are drawn from the germline V gene (reference sequence): LNHDA, SQIVND. From the cysteine up to the phenylalanine, the CDR3 has a length of 14 residues. Of the read, only the CDR3 DNA is kept; its 42 bases are in frame from base 1. V is reduced by 5 bases and J by 1 base, leaving a spacing of 11 bases between them. The collaborating institutions used their own protocols to collect whole blood in K2EDTA tubes. For TCRbeta analysis, collaborator samples were shipped as frozen whole blood, as isolated PBMCs, or as DNA extracted from either sample type. These data originate in a study of blood T cell repertoires in COVID-19 (dated by TCRdb to between 2020 and 2021). For context, the study as a whole: Samples from collaborators originated in the United States, Italy and Spain and spanned both the acute and convalescent phases of COVID-19. Where available, HLA class I and class II types were taken from metadata supplied by the sample provider and were not determined by assay-based typing. The prospective study material was composed of cDNA or gDNA derived from T cells, B-cell-depleted T cells, or PBMCs. The repertoires were released in a freely available public database intended as a resource for research on the immune response to SARS-CoV-2. Samples came from the ongoing ImmuneRACE study (first 160 participants) plus 1,254 subjects from 6 global collaborators. Subjects who had been exposed to COVID-19, were actively infected with it, or had recovered from it provided the deeply sampled blood TCRbeta repertoires that made up the dataset. Sample metadata almost always included a de-identified subject ID, COVID-19 status, age in years and sex. Points the paper makes about the study in general: The quantity of clinical and demographic metadata differed by source and by participant and was supplied without curation.

TCRbeta CDR3 regions were amplified from genomic DNA using the immunoSEQ Assay, a bias-controlled multiplex PCR. Regarding the original processing steps: The number of nucleated cells in each sample was estimated from the amplification of reference gene primers within the assay. To quantify the absolute abundance of each unique TCRbeta CDR3 rearrangement, sequence reads were collapsed and filtered. For each sample, productive Simpson clonality was calculated by taking the square root of Simpson's diversity index across productive rearrangements. Entries here come from immuneACCESS through TCRdb and include only in-frame sequences with V and J called. Some clones fail to appear in such tables; in the studies checked, an unresolved V gene covers under half of the shortfall, and the cause of the remainder is unknown. The V and J calls and clone size are taken from that table; D and trimming were inferred from the DNA. Here the sample has about 150,000 clones; around 85% occur a single time. In total, the top ten clones hold about 3.1% of the sample.

Source material: peripheral blood. The TCR originated in a woman in her 40s with active or convalescent COVID-19. The chain couples TRBV19 to TRBJ1-1; a tentative D match to TRBD1 spans 5 bases. CDR3 loop: CASSRQRTNTEAFF. The DNA reads TGTGCCAGTAGTCGACAGCGAACGAACACTGAAGCTTTCTTT.